In this sample, the clone carrying this T cell receptor beta chain turned up many times. These data are taken from a study of shared clonotypes between healthy human individuals. Across the study: Donors had three CD4 naive, three CD4 memory, two CD8 naive and one CD8 memory plate apiece.

The CDR3 extends over 15 amino acids. The germline CDR1 and CDR2 sequences are SGHKS and YYEKEE (reference sequence). V was shortened by 1 base and J by 4 bases, with 12 bases between the two germline ends. TCRdb's table, derived via immunoSEQ multiplex PCR, lists solely in-frame clones and lacks some. The sample includes a few hundred thousand clones, approximately 65% of them seen just once. Material: memory CD4+ T cells sorted from blood. The subset: CD45RA-negative fraction. This chain joins TRBV5-5 and TRBJ1-5; D possibly corresponds to TRBD1 (6 bases). The receptor comes from a man aged 30 to 45 in good health. As DNA, the CDR3 is TGTGCCAGCAGCTTGTCCGGGACACGTAATCAGCCCCAGCATTTT. Translation: CASSLSGTRNQPQHF.